The 8 T cell receptor beta chains given below trace back to one sample, sequenced in a study of Ad26.COV2.S vaccination and SARS-CoV-2 variants. Profiled with immunoSEQ multiplex PCR; TCRdb holds only in-frame clones, not every one. This repertoire shows approximately 300,000 clones, about 82% found once; its top ten account for 2% to 2.5%. Indicated treatment: about 20 received Ad26.COV2.S at low or high dose, single or two shots; five or six received placebo; per-sample allocation not given. Sampling was performed 63 days after the first vaccine or placebo injection. The material sequenced was peripheral blood, taken in a trial of Ad26.COV2.S vaccine versus placebo. These receptors all stem from a person between 18 and 59 years old who received the Ad26.COV2.S COVID-19 vaccine or a placebo.

The table lists this clone with a few counts. The rearrangement links TRBV28 to TRBJ2-7; D gene ambiguous. The CDR3 loop spans 14 amino acids. V lost 1 base to trimming and J lost 2 bases, with 9 bases between them. The germline CDR1 and CDR2 sequences are MDHEN and SYDVKM. The CDR3 spells CASSLSGFAYEQYF. The CDR3 DNA follows: TGTGCCAGCAGTTTATCCGGGTTCGCCTACGAGCAGTACTTC.

The chain has TRBV28 and TRBJ2-7; a weak D match, TRBD1 (6 bases). Germline V gene data show CDR1 as MDHEN and CDR2 as SYDVKM. This CDR3 comprises 15 residues. V was clipped by 5 bases and J by 6 bases, with 20 bases between them. CDR3 sequence (DNA): TGTGCCAGCAGTCCCCTCGGACAGAGAGAGAGCGAGCAGTACTTC. Translation gives CASSPLGQRESEQYF.

V is TRBV6-5 and J is TRBJ1-1, with 9 nucleotides matching TRBD1. This CDR3 comprises 14 residues. The V gene's germline CDR1 is MNHEY and CDR2 SVGAGI. Trimming cost V 6 bases and J 4 bases; bases outside gene matches: 6. This chain's CDR3 is CASSRTGAGTEAFF. The CDR3 coding sequence is TGTGCCAGCAGCCGGACAGGGGCGGGCACTGAAGCTTTCTTT.

V and J are TRBV5-1 and TRBJ1-5; 9 bases fit TRBD1. The CDR3 length is 15 residues. Germline CDR1 SGHRS, CDR2 YFSETQ. V lost 4 bases to trimming and J lost 0 bases; unmatched junction nucleotides: 2. CDR3 DNA sequence: TGCGCCAGCAGCCTACAGGGGGCTAGCAATCAGCCCCAGCATTTT. This translates into CASSLQGASNQPQHF.

V is TRBV6-4 and J is TRBJ1-6, with a possible D match to TRBD1 (5 bases). V dropped 4 bases and J dropped 5 bases, with 9 bases sitting between them. The CDR3 totals 14 residues. The germline V gene has CDR1 MRHNA and CDR2 SNTAGT. CDR3 residues: CASSGTPNNSPLHF. The CDR3 nucleotides read TGTGCCAGCAGTGGGACACCGAATAATTCACCCCTCCACTTT.

The chain joins TRBV14 to TRBJ2-3, with D possibly TRBD1 on 5 matching bases. The CDR3 has 14 amino acids. Trimming cost V 0 bases and J 8 bases, with 12 bases left between them. Germline V gene sequence: CDR1 SGHDN, CDR2 FVKESK. CDR3 DNA sequence: TGTGCCAGCAGCCAAGAGCTTTGGCAGGGTACGCAGTATTTT. Its protein product is CASSQELWQGTQYF.

The rearrangement uses TRBV28 and TRBJ1-2; 7 bases fit TRBD1. In germline, CDR1 is MDHEN, CDR2 SYDVKM. Unmatched junction bases numbered 7, after V lost 1 base and J lost 5 bases. The CDR3 has 15 amino acids. The CDR3, as DNA: TGTGCCAGCAGTTTATTGGTTAGGGGGCTGTATGGCTACACCTTC. It is translated as CASSLLVRGLYGYTF.

This chain connects TRBV13 to TRBJ2-1; D is ambiguous. Trimming removed 3 bases at V and 2 bases at J, with 14 bases between. The CDR3 contains 16 residues. CDR1 is PRHDT, CDR2 FYEKMQ, per germline (reference sequence). CDR3 in DNA: TGTGCCAGCAGCTTTAAGGGATTACCCCCCTACAATGAGCAGTTCTTC. It yields the protein CASSFKGLPPYNEQFF.